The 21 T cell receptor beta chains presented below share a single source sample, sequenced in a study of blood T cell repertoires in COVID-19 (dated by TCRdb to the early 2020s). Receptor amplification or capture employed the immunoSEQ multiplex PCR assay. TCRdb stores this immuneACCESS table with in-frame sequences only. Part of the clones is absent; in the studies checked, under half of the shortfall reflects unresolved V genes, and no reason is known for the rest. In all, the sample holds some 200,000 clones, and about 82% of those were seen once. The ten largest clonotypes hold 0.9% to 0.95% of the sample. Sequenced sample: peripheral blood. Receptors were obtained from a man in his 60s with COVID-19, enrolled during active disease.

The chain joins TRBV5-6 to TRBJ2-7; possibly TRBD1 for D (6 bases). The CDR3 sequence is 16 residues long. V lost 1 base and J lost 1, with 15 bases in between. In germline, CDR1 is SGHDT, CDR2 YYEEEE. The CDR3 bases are TGTGCCAGCAGCTTGTTCGTGGGGGCCGGGTCCTACGAGCAGTACTTC. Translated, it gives CASSLFVGAGSYEQYF. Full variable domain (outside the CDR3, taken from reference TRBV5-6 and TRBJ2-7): DAGVTQSPTHLIKTRGQQVTLRCSPKSGHDTVSWYQQALGQGPQFIFQYYEEEERQRGNFPDRFSGHQFPNYSSELNVNALLLGDSALYLCASSLFVGAGSYEQYFGPGTRLTVT.

The CDR3 sequence: CASSLEVEQYF. CDR3 DNA sequence: TGTGCCAGCTCACTCGAGGTTGAGCAGTACTTC. V gene TRBV18 combines with J gene TRBJ2-7; D unclear. This CDR3 is built from 11 residues. Germline loops: CDR1 KGHSH, CDR2 LQKENI. V was cut by 4 bases and J by 7 bases, with 8 bases left in between.

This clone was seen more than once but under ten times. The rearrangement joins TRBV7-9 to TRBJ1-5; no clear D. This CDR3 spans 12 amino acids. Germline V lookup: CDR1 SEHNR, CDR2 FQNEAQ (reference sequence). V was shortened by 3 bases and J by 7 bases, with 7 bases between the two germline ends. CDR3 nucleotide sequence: TGTGCCAGCAGCTTTGAGTACCAGCCCCAGCATTTT. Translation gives CASSFEYQPQHF.

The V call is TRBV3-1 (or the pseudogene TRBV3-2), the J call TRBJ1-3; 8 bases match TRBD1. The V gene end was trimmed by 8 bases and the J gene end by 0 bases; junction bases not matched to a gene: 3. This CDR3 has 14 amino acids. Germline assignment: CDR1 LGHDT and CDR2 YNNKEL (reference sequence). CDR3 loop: CASADRGSGNTIYF. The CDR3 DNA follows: TGTGCCAGCGCCGACAGGGGCTCTGGAAACACCATATATTTT.

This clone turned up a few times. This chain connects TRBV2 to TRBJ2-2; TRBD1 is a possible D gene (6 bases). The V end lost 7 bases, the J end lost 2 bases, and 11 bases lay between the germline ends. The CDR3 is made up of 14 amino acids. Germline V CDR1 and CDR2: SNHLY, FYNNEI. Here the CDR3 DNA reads TGTGCCAGCAAGGGACACCCCAACACCGGGGAGCTGTTTTTT. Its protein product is CASKGHPNTGELFF.

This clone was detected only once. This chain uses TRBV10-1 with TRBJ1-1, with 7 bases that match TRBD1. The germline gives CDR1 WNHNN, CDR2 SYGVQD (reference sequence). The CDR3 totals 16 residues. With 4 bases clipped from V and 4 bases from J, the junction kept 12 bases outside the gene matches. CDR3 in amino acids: CASSGREGAKSTEAFF. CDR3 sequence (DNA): TGCGCCAGCAGTGGGCGGGAGGGGGCAAAGAGCACTGAAGCTTTCTTT.

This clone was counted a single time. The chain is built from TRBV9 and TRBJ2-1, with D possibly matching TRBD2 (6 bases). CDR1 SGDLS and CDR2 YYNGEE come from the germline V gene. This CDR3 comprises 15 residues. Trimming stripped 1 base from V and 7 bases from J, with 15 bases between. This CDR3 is CASSVISGGDNEQFF. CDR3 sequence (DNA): TGTGCCAGCAGCGTAATTAGCGGAGGAGATAATGAGCAGTTCTTC.

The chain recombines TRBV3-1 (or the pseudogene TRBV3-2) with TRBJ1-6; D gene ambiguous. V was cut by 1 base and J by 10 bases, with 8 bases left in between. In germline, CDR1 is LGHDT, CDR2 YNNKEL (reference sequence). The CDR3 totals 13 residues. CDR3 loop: CASSQVAQSPLHF. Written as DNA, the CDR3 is TGTGCCAGCAGCCAAGTGGCTCAATCACCCCTCCACTTT.

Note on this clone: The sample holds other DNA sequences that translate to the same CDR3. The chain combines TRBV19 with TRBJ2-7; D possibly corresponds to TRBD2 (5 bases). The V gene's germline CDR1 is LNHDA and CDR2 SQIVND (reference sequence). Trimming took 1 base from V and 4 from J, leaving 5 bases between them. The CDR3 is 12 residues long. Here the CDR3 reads CASSIAGYEQYF. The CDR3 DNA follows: TGTGCCAGTAGTATAGCGGGATACGAGCAGTACTTC.

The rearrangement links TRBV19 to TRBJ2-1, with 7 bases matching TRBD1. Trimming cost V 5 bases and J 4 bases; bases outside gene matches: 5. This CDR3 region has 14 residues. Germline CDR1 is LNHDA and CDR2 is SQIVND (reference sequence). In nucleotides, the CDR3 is TGTGCCAGTAGTCCCGGGACAGCTTACAATGAGCAGTTCTTC. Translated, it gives CASSPGTAYNEQFF.

The CDR3 nucleotides are TGCGCCAGCAGCCCGGACAGGGGTAGGAACAATGAGCAGTTCTTC. Its protein product is CASSPDRGRNNEQFF. The chain links TRBV4-1 to TRBJ2-1; TRBD1 matches at 9 bases. Germline V gene data show CDR1 as MGHRA and CDR2 as YSYEKL. The CDR3 sequence is 15 residues long. V lost 4 bases and J lost 5; bases outside the gene matches: 6.

The CDR3 loop reads CASTDYGTEAFF. The CDR3 DNA reads as TGTGCCAGCACCGACTATGGTACTGAAGCTTTCTTT. The chain combines TRBV6-6 with TRBJ1-1, with D hard to call. The CDR3 sequence is 12 residues long. The V end was cut by 7 bases, the J end by 5 bases, with 11 bases between. CDR1 and CDR2 from the germline V gene are MNHNY and SVGAGI (reference sequence).

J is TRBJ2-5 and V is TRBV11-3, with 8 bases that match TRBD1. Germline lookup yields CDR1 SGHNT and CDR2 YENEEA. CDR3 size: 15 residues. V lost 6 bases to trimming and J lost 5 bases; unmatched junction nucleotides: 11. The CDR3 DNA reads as TGTGCCAGCAGTTCCGGGACAGGAATAACGGAGACCCAGTACTTC. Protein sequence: CASSSGTGITETQYF.

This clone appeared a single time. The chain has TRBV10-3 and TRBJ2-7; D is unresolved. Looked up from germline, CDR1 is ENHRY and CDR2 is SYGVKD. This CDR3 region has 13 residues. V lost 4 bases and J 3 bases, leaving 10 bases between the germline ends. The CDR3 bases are TGTGCCATCAGTGGCGTCCGAGTCTACGAGCAGTACTTC. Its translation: CAISGVRVYEQYF.

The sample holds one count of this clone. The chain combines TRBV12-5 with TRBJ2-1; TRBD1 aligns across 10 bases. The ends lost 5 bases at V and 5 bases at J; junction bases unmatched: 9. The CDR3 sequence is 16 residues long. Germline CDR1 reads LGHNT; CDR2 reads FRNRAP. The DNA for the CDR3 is TGTGCTAGTGGTCCACGACAGGGGGCGGCCCACAATGAGCAGTTCTTC. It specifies CASGPRQGAAHNEQFF.

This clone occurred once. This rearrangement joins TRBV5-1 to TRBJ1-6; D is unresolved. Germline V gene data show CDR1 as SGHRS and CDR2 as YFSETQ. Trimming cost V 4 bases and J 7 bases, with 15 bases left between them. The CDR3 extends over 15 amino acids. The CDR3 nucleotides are TGCGCCAGCAGCCCCCCGGGAAAGCAGAATTCACCCCTCCACTTT. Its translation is CASSPPGKQNSPLHF.

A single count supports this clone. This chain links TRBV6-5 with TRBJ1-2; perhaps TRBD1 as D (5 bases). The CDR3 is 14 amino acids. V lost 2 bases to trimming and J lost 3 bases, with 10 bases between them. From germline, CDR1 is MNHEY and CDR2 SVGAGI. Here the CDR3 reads CASSYDGDYYGYTF. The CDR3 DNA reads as TGTGCCAGCAGTTACGACGGGGACTACTATGGCTACACCTTC.

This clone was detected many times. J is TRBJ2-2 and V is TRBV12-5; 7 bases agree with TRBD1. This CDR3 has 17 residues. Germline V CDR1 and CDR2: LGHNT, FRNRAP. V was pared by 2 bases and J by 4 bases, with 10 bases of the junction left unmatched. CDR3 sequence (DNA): TGTGCTAGTGGTTTGTCCAGGACAGGCGGCATCACCGGGGAGCTGTTTTTT. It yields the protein CASGLSRTGGITGELFF.

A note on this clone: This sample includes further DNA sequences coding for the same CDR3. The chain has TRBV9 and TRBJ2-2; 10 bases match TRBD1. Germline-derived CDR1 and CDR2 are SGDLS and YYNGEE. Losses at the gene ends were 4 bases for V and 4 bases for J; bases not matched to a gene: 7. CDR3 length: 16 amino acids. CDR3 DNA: TGTGCCAGCAGCCCACGACAGGGGGCGGGCACCGGGGAGCTGTTTTTT. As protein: CASSPRQGAGTGELFF.

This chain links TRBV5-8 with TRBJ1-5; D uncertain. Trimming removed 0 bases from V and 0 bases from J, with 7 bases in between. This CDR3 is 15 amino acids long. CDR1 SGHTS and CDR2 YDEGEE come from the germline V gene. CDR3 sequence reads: CASSLAGNSNQPQHF. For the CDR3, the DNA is TGTGCCAGCAGCTTGGCGGGTAATAGCAATCAGCCCCAGCATTTT.

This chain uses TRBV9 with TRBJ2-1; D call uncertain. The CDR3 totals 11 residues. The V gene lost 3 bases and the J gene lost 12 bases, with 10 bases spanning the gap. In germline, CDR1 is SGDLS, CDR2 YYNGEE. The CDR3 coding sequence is TGTGCCAGCAGCGCGCTTGGCCGGCAGTTCTTC. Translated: CASSALGRQFF.